This TCR beta chain was found in a study of blood T cell repertoires in COVID-19. Study background: Sample material is recorded as cDNA or gDNA derived from T cells, B-cell-depleted T cells, or PBMCs.

Profiling relied on immunoSEQ multiplex PCR, and the TCRdb table lists in-frame clones only, not all of them. The data contain roughly 75,000 clones, more than 85% of them singletons. Trimming left V 5 bases short and J 5 bases short, with 16 bases between. The length of the CDR3 is 14 residues. From germline, CDR1 is SGHRS and CDR2 YFSETQ. Sequences were obtained from peripheral blood. This sequence was found in a man between 60 and 75 years old with acute or convalescent COVID-19. The chain couples TRBV5-1 to TRBJ1-1; D is possibly TRBD1 (5 bases). The CDR3 DNA reads TGCGCCAGCAGACCCTCCCAGGGTCGTACTGAAGCTTTCTTT. This translates into CASRPSQGRTEAFF. Using reference TRBV5-1 and TRBJ1-1 for the parts outside the CDR3, the full variable domain is KAGVTQTPRYLIKTRGQQVTLSCSPISGHRSVSWYQQTPGQGLQFLFEYFSETQRNKGNFPGRFSGRQFSNSRSEMNVSTLELGDSALYLCASRPSQGRTEAFFGQGTRLTVV.